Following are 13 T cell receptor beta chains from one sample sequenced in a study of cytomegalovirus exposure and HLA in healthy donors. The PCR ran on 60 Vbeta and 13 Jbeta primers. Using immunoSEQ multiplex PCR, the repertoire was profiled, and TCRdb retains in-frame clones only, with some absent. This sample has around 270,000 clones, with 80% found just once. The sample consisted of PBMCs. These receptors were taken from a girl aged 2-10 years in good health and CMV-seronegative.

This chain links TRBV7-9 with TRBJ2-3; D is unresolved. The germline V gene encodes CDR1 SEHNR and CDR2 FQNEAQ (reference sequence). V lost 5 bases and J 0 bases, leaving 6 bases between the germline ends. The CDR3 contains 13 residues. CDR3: CASSKTSTDTQYF. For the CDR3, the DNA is TGTGCCAGCAGCAAAACTAGCACAGATACGCAGTATTTT.

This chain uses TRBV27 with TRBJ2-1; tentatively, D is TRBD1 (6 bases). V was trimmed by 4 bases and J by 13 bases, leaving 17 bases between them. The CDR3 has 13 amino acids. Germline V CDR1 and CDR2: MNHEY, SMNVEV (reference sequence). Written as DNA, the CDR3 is TGTGCCAGCAGTTCGCCCGGGACAATAAAACAGTTCTTC. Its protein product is CASSSPGTIKQFF.

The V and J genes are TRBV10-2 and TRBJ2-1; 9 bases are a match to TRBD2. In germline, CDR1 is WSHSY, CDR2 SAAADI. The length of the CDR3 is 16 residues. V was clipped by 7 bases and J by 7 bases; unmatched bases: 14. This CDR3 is CASNRFSGSSLNEQFF. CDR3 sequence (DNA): TGCGCCAGCAACCGATTTAGCGGGAGCTCCCTTAATGAGCAGTTCTTC.

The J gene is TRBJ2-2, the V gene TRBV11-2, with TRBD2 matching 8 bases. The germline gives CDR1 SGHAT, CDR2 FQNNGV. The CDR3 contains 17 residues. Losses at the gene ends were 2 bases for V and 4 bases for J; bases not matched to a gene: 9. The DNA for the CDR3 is TGTGCCAGCAGCTTACCCACTAGCGGATACCTCACCGGGGAGCTGTTTTTT. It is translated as CASSLPTSGYLTGELFF. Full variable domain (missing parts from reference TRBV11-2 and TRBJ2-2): EAGVAQSPRYKIIEKRQSVAFWCNPISGHATLYWYQQILGQGPKLLIQFQNNGVVDDSQLPKDRFSAERLKGVDSTLKIQPAKLEDSAVYLCASSLPTSGYLTGELFFGEGSRLTVL.

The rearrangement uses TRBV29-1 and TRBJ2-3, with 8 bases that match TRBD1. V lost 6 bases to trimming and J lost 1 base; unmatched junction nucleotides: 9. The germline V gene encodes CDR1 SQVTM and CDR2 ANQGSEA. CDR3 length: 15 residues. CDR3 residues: CSVDQQGQGTDTQYF. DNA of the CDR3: TGCAGCGTCGACCAACAGGGACAGGGCACAGATACGCAGTATTTT.

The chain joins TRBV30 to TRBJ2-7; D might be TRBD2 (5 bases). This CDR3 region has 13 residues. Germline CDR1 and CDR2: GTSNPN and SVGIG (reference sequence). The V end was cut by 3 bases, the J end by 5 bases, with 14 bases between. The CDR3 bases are TGTGCCTGGAGCTGGCGGGTTAAGGACGAGCAGTACTTC. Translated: CAWSWRVKDEQYF.

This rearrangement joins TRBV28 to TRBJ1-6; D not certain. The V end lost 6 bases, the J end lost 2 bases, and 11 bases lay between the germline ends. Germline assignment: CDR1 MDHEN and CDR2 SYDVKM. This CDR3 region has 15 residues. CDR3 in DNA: TGTGCCAGCAGCAATACGGGTCCCTATAATTCACCCCTCCACTTT. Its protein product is CASSNTGPYNSPLHF.

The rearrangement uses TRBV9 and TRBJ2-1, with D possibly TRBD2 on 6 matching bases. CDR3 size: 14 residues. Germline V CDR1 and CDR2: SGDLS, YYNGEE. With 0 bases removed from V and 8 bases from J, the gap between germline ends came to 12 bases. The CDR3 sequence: CASSVVMEGYEQFF. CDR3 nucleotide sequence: TGTGCCAGCAGCGTAGTAATGGAGGGTTATGAGCAGTTCTTC.

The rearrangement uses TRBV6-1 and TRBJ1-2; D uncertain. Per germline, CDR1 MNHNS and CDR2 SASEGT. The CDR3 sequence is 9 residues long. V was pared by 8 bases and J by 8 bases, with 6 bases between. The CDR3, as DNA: TGTGCCAGCCGGGAGGGCTACACCTTC. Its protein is CASREGYTF.

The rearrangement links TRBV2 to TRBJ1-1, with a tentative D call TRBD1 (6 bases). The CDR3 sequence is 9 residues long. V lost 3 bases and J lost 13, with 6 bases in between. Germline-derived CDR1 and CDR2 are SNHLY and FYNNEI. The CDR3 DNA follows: TGTGCCAGCAGTGACAGGGGTTTCTTT. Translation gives CASSDRGFF.

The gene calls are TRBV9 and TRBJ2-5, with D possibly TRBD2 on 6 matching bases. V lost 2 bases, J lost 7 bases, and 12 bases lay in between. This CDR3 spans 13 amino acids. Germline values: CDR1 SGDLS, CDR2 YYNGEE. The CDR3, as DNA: TGTGCCAGCAGCGTTGGCGGGGCGGGGACCCAGTACTTC. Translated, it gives CASSVGGAGTQYF.

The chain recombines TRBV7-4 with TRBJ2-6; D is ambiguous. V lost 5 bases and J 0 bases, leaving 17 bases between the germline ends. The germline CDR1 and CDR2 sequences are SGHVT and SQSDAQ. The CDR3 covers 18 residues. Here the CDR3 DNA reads TGTGCCAGCAGCCTCCATACCACCGGTGGCTCTGGGGCCAACGTCCTGACTTTC. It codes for CASSLHTTGGSGANVLTF.

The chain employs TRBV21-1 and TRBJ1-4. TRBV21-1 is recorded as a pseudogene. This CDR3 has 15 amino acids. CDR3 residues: CASSKVRMTNEKLFF. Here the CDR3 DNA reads TGTGCCAGCAGCAAAGTGAGGATGACTAATGAAAAACTGTTTTTT.